Each of the 32 T cell receptor delta chains below was sequenced from the same sample in a study of gamma-delta chains in newborns, infants, children. TCRdb re-called the reads through CATT. The table shows 3,000 to 3,500 delta-chain clones, with 3% to 5% occurring only once. The sequencing input was blood. All receptors derive from a child who was a newborn, infant or young child, either healthy, febrile or measles-vaccinated (not recorded which).

The sample holds a few counts of this clone. The protein TCRdb lists belongs to a much larger clone and differs from this DNA's translation at residue 8, which points to a read error; the protein shown is made from the DNA. J is TRDJ1 and V is TRDV2; 8 bases are shared with TRDD3. This CDR3 contains 16 residues. The germline gives CDR1 GEAIGNYY, CDR2 EKD. The V segment lost 2 bases and the J segment 0 bases; nucleotides outside the gene matches: 7. The CDR3: CACDILGGTYTDKLIF. Written as DNA, the CDR3 is TGTGCCTGTGACATACTGGGGGGTACGTACACCGATAAACTCATCTTT.

By sample fraction, this clone is medium-sized. The J gene is TRDJ3, the V gene TRDV2, with TRDD3 identical over 11 bases. After removal of 2 bases from V and 5 bases from J, the junction contained 4 bases not matched to a gene. The CDR3 consists of 17 residues. Germline V gene data show CDR1 as GEAIGNYY and CDR2 as EKD. The CDR3 sequence is CACDILGDNRDTRQMFF. CDR3 in DNA: TGTGCCTGTGACATACTGGGGGATAATCGGGACACCCGACAGATGTTTTTC.

A word on this clone: A much larger clone lies a single base off, so this may be a read error. The chain uses TRDV2 and TRDJ3; TRDD3 matches at 9 bases. Germline CDR1 is GEAIGNYY and CDR2 is EKD. This CDR3 spans 21 amino acids. The CDR3, as DNA: TGTGCCTGTGACACCGTGAAGAGGTGGGGGATAAACTCCCGGGACACCCGACAGATGTTTTTC. Protein product: CACDTVKRWGINSRDTRQMFF.

Comments on this clone: TCRdb assigns this DNA the protein of a much larger clone, which departs from its translation at residue 4; this likely reflects a read error, and the protein shown comes from translating the DNA. This chain links TRDV2 with TRDJ3; 9 positions match TRDD3. The CDR3 contains 18 residues. The junction had 8 bases not matched to a gene; V was cut back by 5 bases and J by 1 base. The germline gives CDR1 GEAIGNYY, CDR2 EKD. CDR3 DNA sequence: TGTGCCTGTGGCACTTACTGGGGGACTTCCTGGGACACCCGACAGATGTTTTTC. It encodes CACGTYWGTSWDTRQMFF.

This clone counts as medium-sized. The CDR3 loop is CACDRLGGSKGGDKLIF. Here the CDR3 DNA reads TGTGCCTGTGACCGACTGGGGGGCTCCAAGGGGGGCGATAAACTCATCTTT. The V call is TRDV2, the J call TRDJ1; 8 positions match TRDD3. CDR1 and CDR2 from the germline V gene are GEAIGNYY and EKD. V was pared by 3 bases and J by 4 bases, with 15 bases of the junction left unmatched. The CDR3 contains 17 residues.

Remarks on this clone: TCRdb pairs this DNA with a much larger clone's protein that differs at residue 11, likely a read error; the protein shown was translated from the DNA. Other DNA sequences in the sample encode the same CDR3. The chain joins TRDV2 to TRDJ3; 12 bases fit TRDD3. The CDR3 covers 18 residues. Germline loops: CDR1 GEAIGNYY, CDR2 EKD. The junction had 5 bases not matched to a gene; V was cut back by 1 base and J by 5 bases. In DNA form, the CDR3 reads TGTGCCTGTGACACTTTACTGGGGGATACCCGGGACACCCGACAGATGTTTTTC. The encoded protein is CACDTLLGDTRDTRQMFF.

This clone qualifies as large. This specimen includes other DNA sequences encoding the same CDR3. This chain joins TRDV2 and TRDJ3, with 9 bases lining up with TRDD3. The germline V gene has CDR1 GEAIGNYY and CDR2 EKD. After removal of 4 bases from V and 0 bases from J, the junction contained 12 bases not matched to a gene. CDR3 length equals 20 residues. CDR3: CACDVLGDPESSWDTRQMFF. CDR3 sequence (DNA): TGTGCCTGTGATGTACTGGGGGACCCCGAAAGCTCCTGGGACACCCGACAGATGTTTTTC.

In regard to this clone: A read error likely explains why the TCRdb protein, taken from a much larger clone, differs from this DNA's translation at residue 5; the protein shown is translated from the DNA. V usage is TRDV2 and J usage is TRDJ2; D might be TRDD3 (6 bases). The V end was cut by 3 bases, the J end by 2 bases, with 9 bases between. This CDR3 has 14 residues. CDR1 and CDR2 from the germline V gene are GEAIGNYY and EKD. The CDR3 DNA reads TGTGCCTGTGACCCCTGGGGATTGACAGCACAACTCTTCTTT. Translated, it gives CACDPWGLTAQLFF.

This clone is judged large. Other DNA sequences in the sample encode the same CDR3. The CDR3 is CACDTLGDLTAQLFF. The CDR3 region has the DNA TGTGCCTGTGACACGCTGGGGGATTTGACAGCACAACTCTTCTTT. This chain uses TRDV2 with TRDJ2; TRDD3 matches 8 bases. This CDR3 is built from 15 residues. The germline gives CDR1 GEAIGNYY, CDR2 EKD. V gave up 1 base and J gave up 1 base; unmatched junction bases: 1.

To note about this clone: This DNA's translation differs at residue 12 from TCRdb's protein, which comes from a much larger clone; a read error is likely, and the protein shown is translated from the DNA. The chain couples TRDV2 to TRDJ3, with 7 positions matching TRDD3. The CDR3 spans 17 residues. CDR1 is GEAIGNYY and CDR2 is EKD in the germline V gene. The CDR3 spells CACDTWGSSWDIRQMFF. CDR3 DNA sequence: TGTGCCTGTGACACCTGGGGGAGCTCCTGGGACATCCGACAGATGTTTTTC.

In the case of this clone: The protein that TCRdb holds for this DNA derives from a much larger clone and differs from the translated DNA at residue 5, which likely indicates a read error; the protein shown here is translated from the DNA. The chain uses TRDV2 and TRDJ3; TRDD3 agrees at 9 bases. The CDR3 extends over 19 amino acids. V dropped 3 bases and J dropped 2; count of bases not matched to a gene: 10. Germline-derived CDR1 and CDR2 are GEAIGNYY and EKD. The CDR3 nucleotides are TGTGCCTGTGACGCCGGGGGGATACAGAGGGCCTGGGACACCCGACAGATGTTTTTC. Translated, it gives CACDAGGIQRAWDTRQMFF.

This clone was detected a few times. A much larger clone sits a single nucleotide away, making a read error possible. At the DNA level, this CDR3 is encoded by other sequences in the same sample as well. V usage is TRDV2 and J usage is TRDJ3; 8 bases map to TRDD3. The CDR3 extends over 18 amino acids. Germline CDR1 is GEAIGNYY and CDR2 is EKD. V lost 4 bases, J lost 0 bases, and 7 bases stayed unmatched. The CDR3 protein is CACDTGGPSSWDTRQMFF. CDR3 nucleotide sequence: TGTGCCTGTGATACTGGGGGCCCTAGCTCCTGGGACACCCGACAGATGTTTTTC.

About this clone: This DNA translates differently at residue 11 from the TCRdb protein, which is that of a much larger clone; a read error is likely, and the protein shown is the DNA's own translation. V usage is TRDV2 and J usage is TRDJ2, with TRDD3 identical over 7 bases. There are 13 residues in the CDR3. CDR1 is GEAIGNYY, CDR2 EKD, per germline. The CDR3 nucleotides read TGTGCCTGTGACACCTGGGGGACAGCACAACCCTTCTTT. This translates into CACDTWGTAQPFF.

This clone occurred a few times. The chain joins TRDV2 to TRDJ3, with 11 bases fitting TRDD3. CDR1 and CDR2 from the germline V gene are GEAIGNYY and EKD. The length of the CDR3 is 20 residues. J was trimmed by 0 bases and V by 1 base; bases with no gene match: 7. The CDR3 DNA reads TGTGCCTGTGACACGCTGGGGGATACTCTTAACTCCTGGGACACCCGACAGATGTTTTTC. It yields the protein CACDTLGDTLNSWDTRQMFF.

The table lists this clone with a few counts. TCRdb records a much larger clone's protein for this DNA, with a difference at residue 5 that likely arises from a read error; the protein given is the translation of the DNA. J is TRDJ3 and V is TRDV2; 9 positions match TRDD3. This CDR3 has 19 amino acids. Trimming took 3 bases from V and 1 from J; bases not matched to a gene: 9. Germline CDR1 reads GEAIGNYY; CDR2 reads EKD. CDR3 coding DNA: TGTGCCTGTGACCCTTACTGGGGGACCCATTCCTGGGACACCCGACAGATGTTTTTC. As protein: CACDPYWGTHSWDTRQMFF.

Regarding this clone: A much larger clone lies a single base off, so this may be a read error. The chain uses TRDV2 and TRDJ3; D is possibly TRDD3 (5 bases). The J gene was not available in TCRdb and was assigned here by matching the DNA to germline segments. Per the germline V gene, CDR1 is GEAIGNYY and CDR2 is EKD. This CDR3 has 21 residues. The CDR3 DNA reads as TGTGCCTGTGACAACTCTACGTTTACTAGTCGCGGCTCCTGGGACACCCGACGGATGTTTTTC. Protein: CACDNSTFTSRGSWDTRRMFF.

This clone has just a few counts. The protein given by TCRdb reflects a much larger clone and differs at residue 13 from this DNA's translation, likely from a read error; the protein shown is the DNA's translation. This chain uses TRDV2 with TRDJ2; 13 bases map to TRDD3. The length of the CDR3 is 16 residues. CDR1 and CDR2 from the germline V gene are GEAIGNYY and EKD. The CDR3 sequence: CACDRLGDTMTARLFF. In DNA, the CDR3 is TGTGCCTGTGATCGACTGGGGGATACGATGACAGCACGACTCTTCTTT.

A few counts support this clone. Just one base apart from a much larger clone, this may be a read error. Other DNA sequences in this sample translate to the same CDR3. The V call is TRDV2, the J call TRDJ3; 10 bases are shared with TRDD3. Germline trimming cut 0 bases from V and 1 base from J; bases unmatched to any gene: 5. The germline V gene encodes CDR1 GEAIGNYY and CDR2 EKD. The CDR3 is 19 amino acids. The CDR3 nucleotides read TGTGCCTGTGACACCTGGGGGATACAACTTTCCTGGGACACCCGACAGATGTTTTTC. It yields the protein CACDTWGIQLSWDTRQMFF.

This clone was recorded a few times. TCRdb has a much larger clone's protein, which differs at residue 8 from the translation of this DNA, likely because of a read error; what is shown is the protein translated from the DNA. This rearrangement joins TRDV2 to TRDJ3, with TRDD3 matching 8 bases. Germline V gene data show CDR1 as GEAIGNYY and CDR2 as EKD. This CDR3 is 17 amino acids long. Germline trimming cut 3 bases from V and 0 bases from J; bases unmatched to any gene: 3. CDR3 sequence: CACDYWGGSWDTRQMFF. The CDR3 bases are TGTGCCTGTGACTACTGGGGGGGCTCCTGGGACACCCGACAGATGTTTTTC.

This clone has just a few counts. It may be a read error: a sequence one base away is much more abundant. The V gene is TRDV1, the J gene TRDJ3; the match to TRDD3 covers 9 bases. Germline V lookup: CDR1 TSWWSYY, CDR2 QGS. This CDR3 has 23 residues. CDR3 residues: CALGELSPMGRGDTKTLSRQVFF. In DNA form, the CDR3 reads TGTGCTCTTGGGGAACTTTCTCCTATGGGAAGGGGGGATACAAAGACTCTTTCACGACAGGTGTTTTTC.

This clone is termed medium-sized. The rearrangement links TRDV3 to TRDJ2, with 8 bases that match TRDD3. From germline, CDR1 is TVYSNPD and CDR2 GDNSRS (reference sequence). This CDR3 comprises 14 residues. V was pared by 5 bases and J by 0 bases, with 5 bases of the junction left unmatched. The CDR3 reads CATGGKALTAQLFF. As DNA, the CDR3 is TGTGCCACTGGGGGCAAAGCTTTGACAGCACAACTCTTCTTT. The whole variable domain, remainder taken from reference TRDV3 and TRDJ2, is CDKVTQSSPDQTVASGSEVVLLCTYDTVYSNPDLFWYRIRPDYSFQFVFYGDNSRSEGADFTQGRFSVKHILTQKAFHLVISPVRTEDSATYYCATGGKALTAQLFFGKGTQLIVEP.

With respect to this clone: TCRdb's listed protein matches a much larger clone and diverges from this DNA's translation at residue 9, likely through a read error; the protein shown comes from the DNA. The rearrangement uses TRDV2 and TRDJ2; the match to TRDD3 covers 9 bases. Germline V gene sequence: CDR1 GEAIGNYY, CDR2 EKD. There are 16 residues in the CDR3. The CDR3 loop reads CACDTGGGYLTAQLFF. CDR3 coding DNA: TGTGCCTGTGACACCGGTGGGGGATATTTGACGGCACAACTCTTCTTT.

About this clone itself: Given a far larger clone just one base away, this is likely a sequencing read error. V usage is TRDV2 and J usage is TRDJ3; 8 nucleotides match TRDD3. Assignment of the J gene here rests on matching the DNA to germline, because TCRdb gives none. The CDR3 is made up of 20 amino acids. The V gene's germline CDR1 is GEAIGNYY and CDR2 EKD. The CDR3 is CACDRVDGGSHTWDTLQMFF. CDR3 DNA: TGTGCCTGTGACCGGGTGGATGGGGGATCCCATACCTGGGACACCCTACAGATGTTTTTC.

There are a few counts of this clone. The amino acid sequence in TCRdb belongs to a much larger clone and departs from this DNA's translation at residue 12, likely a sequencing read error; the sequence shown is translated from the DNA. The gene calls are TRDV2 and TRDJ3, with 9 bases that match TRDD3. Germline CDR1 GEAIGNYY, CDR2 EKD. The CDR3 extends over 17 amino acids. The CDR3 reads CACDYWGSSWDARQMFF. Written as DNA, the CDR3 is TGTGCCTGTGACTACTGGGGGAGCTCCTGGGACGCCCGACAGATGTTTTTC.

This clone is labeled medium-sized. The CDR3: CACDLLGESSWDTRQMFF. For the CDR3, the DNA is TGTGCCTGTGACCTACTGGGGGAGAGCTCCTGGGACACCCGACAGATGTTTTTC. The chain joins TRDV2 to TRDJ3; TRDD3 aligns across 9 bases. This CDR3 spans 18 amino acids. Germline loops: CDR1 GEAIGNYY, CDR2 EKD. J lost 0 bases, V lost 3 bases, and 5 bases had no gene match.

The sample holds a few counts of this clone. A read error is possible here, since a much larger clone lies one base away. The identical CDR3 is also encoded by other nucleotide sequences in the sample. The chain combines TRDV2 with TRDJ1; 7 nucleotides line up with TRDD3. The CDR3 consists of 15 residues. CDR1 is GEAIGNYY and CDR2 is EKD in the germline V gene. CDR3 loop: CACDVLGIFGDKLIF. The DNA of the CDR3 is TGTGCCTGTGACGTACTGGGGATCTTCGGCGATAAACTCATCTTC.

By share, this clone counts as large. The chain combines TRDV2 with TRDJ2; the match to TRDD3 covers 10 bases. Germline CDR1 and CDR2: GEAIGNYY and EKD. After removal of 1 base from V and 0 bases from J, the junction contained 1 base not matched to a gene. The CDR3 length is 16 residues. The CDR3: CACDTLGDSLTAQLFF. The CDR3 region has the DNA TGTGCCTGTGACACACTGGGGGATTCTTTGACAGCACAACTCTTCTTT.

In the case of this clone: This likely traces to a read error, being one base from a far larger clone. The same CDR3 also results from other DNA sequences found in this sample. The genes are TRDV2 and TRDJ1; possible D gene TRDD3, 6 bases. The CDR3 is 18 amino acids. The ends were cut back, 3 bases at V and 1 base at J, with 23 bases in the middle. The germline V gene encodes CDR1 GEAIGNYY and CDR2 EKD. The CDR3 sequence is CACDALENGWGLTDKLIF. The CDR3, as DNA: TGTGCCTGTGACGCTCTAGAGAACGGCTGGGGCCTCACCGATAAACTCATCTTT.

This clone was counted a few times. The TCRdb record carries a much larger clone's protein, which differs from this DNA's translation at residue 6; a read error is the likely cause, and the protein listed here is the DNA translation. This sequence joins TRDV2 and TRDJ3; 10 bases map to TRDD3. Germline loops: CDR1 GEAIGNYY, CDR2 EKD. J was trimmed by 3 bases and V by 2 bases; bases with no gene match: 3. The CDR3 is made up of 17 amino acids. CDR3 sequence (DNA): TGTGCCTGTGACAAGGCTGGGGGATACTGGGACACCCGACAGATGTTTTTC. Its protein product is CACDKAGGYWDTRQMFF.

This clone is labeled large. At the DNA level, this CDR3 is encoded by other sequences in the same sample as well. J is TRDJ2 and V is TRDV2; 8 bases align to TRDD3. V was clipped by 3 bases and J by 4 bases; unmatched bases: 9. The germline V gene has CDR1 GEAIGNYY and CDR2 EKD. The CDR3 is made up of 16 amino acids. The CDR3 sequence: CACDPLLGVPTAQLFF. CDR3 DNA: TGTGCCTGTGACCCCCTACTGGGGGTTCCGACAGCACAACTCTTCTTT.

For this clone: The protein TCRdb lists belongs to a much larger clone and differs from this DNA's translation at residue 12, which points to a read error; the protein shown is made from the DNA. The V call is TRDV2, the J call TRDJ3; TRDD3 might be the D (6 bases). Germline lookup yields CDR1 GEAIGNYY and CDR2 EKD. The CDR3 is made up of 17 amino acids. This chain's CDR3 is CACDTVLGSWDIRQMFF. DNA of the CDR3: TGTGCCTGTGACACCGTACTGGGCTCCTGGGACATCCGACAGATGTTTTTC.

This clone has more than one count but fewer than ten. TCRdb's protein, taken from a much larger clone, differs from this DNA's translation at residue 10, likely owing to a read error; the protein displayed comes from the DNA. This sequence joins TRDV2 and TRDJ3; 11 positions match TRDD3. Trimming took 3 bases from V and 2 from J; bases not matched to a gene: 5. The germline V gene has CDR1 GEAIGNYY and CDR2 EKD. The CDR3 covers 18 residues. For the CDR3, the DNA is TGTGCCTGTGACCTACTGGGGGATAACCCCTGGGACACCCGACAGATGTTTTTC. It codes for CACDLLGDNPWDTRQMFF.